Each of the 3 T cell receptor beta chains below was sequenced from the same sample in a study of blood T cell repertoires in COVID-19. Profiling relied on immunoSEQ multiplex PCR, and the TCRdb table lists in-frame clones only, not all of them. The sample has under 400,000 clones, around 87% seen once; the top ten hold 1.5% to 2.5%. The sequenced sample consisted of PBMCs or T cells enriched from blood (not recorded which). The receptors come from a middle-aged man in a cohort exposed to, infected with or recovered from COVID-19 (not recorded which).

The chain joins TRBV9 to TRBJ1-6; D remains unclear. Germline CDR1 reads SGDLS; CDR2 reads YYNGEE. CDR3 length: 14 amino acids. Trimming shortened V by 0 bases and J by 10 bases, and 11 bases separated the two germline ends. CDR3 protein: CASSVERERSPLHF. The CDR3 nucleotides read TGTGCCAGCAGCGTAGAGAGGGAACGGTCACCCCTCCACTTT.

This chain connects TRBV18 to TRBJ1-6, with 7 bases matching TRBD1. The junction had 12 bases not matched to a gene; V was cut back by 0 bases and J by 10 bases. The CDR3 length is 17 residues. Germline CDR1 reads KGHSH; CDR2 reads LQKENI. CDR3 protein: CASSPPRAGGLRSPLHF. Here the CDR3 DNA reads TGTGCCAGCTCACCACCACGGGCAGGGGGTCTACGATCACCCCTCCACTTT.

The J gene is TRBJ2-1, the V gene TRBV9; TRBD2 aligns across 10 bases. The CDR3 length is 15 residues. Germline CDR1 SGDLS, CDR2 YYNGEE. V lost 3 bases and J lost 5; bases outside the gene matches: 5. This CDR3 is CASSAPSGSHNEQFF. The CDR3 nucleotides read TGTGCCAGCAGCGCACCTAGCGGGAGCCACAATGAGCAGTTCTTC.